One and the same sample provided the 10 T cell receptor beta chains below, sequenced in a study of CD8 T cells in Susac syndrome. Reverse transcription of roughly 0.5 to 1 ug RNA was performed with random hexamers. TCRdb independently ran MiXCR on the immunoSEQ multiplex PCR reads; one entry per CDR3 protein. The sample contains some 210,000 distinct CDR3 sequences, less than 95% of which appear only once. What was sequenced was CD4+ T cells from PBMCs. The receptors shown here come from a human donor with Susac syndrome.

A single count supports this clonotype. The CDR3, as DNA: TGCGCCAGCAGCCTAAAACAGGGGGCGATAACTGAAGCTTTCTTT. Its translation is CASSLKQGAITEAFF. The chain combines TRBV4-1 with TRBJ1-1; 9 nucleotides agree with TRBD1. This CDR3 contains 15 residues. V lost 4 bases to trimming and J lost 5 bases; unmatched junction nucleotides: 8. CDR1 MGHRA and CDR2 YSYEKL come from the germline V gene.

The V gene is TRBV29-1, the J gene TRBJ1-3, with no clear D. The V end was cut by 8 bases, the J end by 0 bases, with 8 bases between. CDR3 size: 12 residues. Germline assignment: CDR1 SQVTM and CDR2 ANQGSEA. DNA of the CDR3: TGCAGCTACTCCTCCTCTGGAAACACCATATATTTT. It is translated as CSYSSSGNTIYF.

In its sample, this clonotype was seen once. The chain uses TRBV19 and TRBJ1-1, with D tentatively TRBD1 (5 bases). CDR1 is LNHDA, CDR2 SQIVND, per germline (reference sequence). The V and J ends lost 2 bases and 0 bases respectively, with 10 bases between them. The CDR3 is made up of 15 amino acids. The chain's CDR3 is CASSIPGRLNTEAFF. As DNA, the CDR3 is TGTGCCAGTAGTATACCGGGACGGCTGAACACTGAAGCTTTCTTT. The variable domain in full, with the rest retrieved from reference TRBV19 and TRBJ1-1, is DGGITQSPKYLFRKEGQNVTLSCEQNLNHDAMYWYRQDPGQGLRLIYYSQIVNDFQKGDIAEGYSVSREKKESFPLTVTSAQKNPTAFYLCASSIPGRLNTEAFFGQGTRLTVV.

This clonotype has a single count. The gene calls are TRBV5-4 and TRBJ2-6; possible D gene TRBD1, 6 bases. Germline V gene sequence: CDR1 SGHNT, CDR2 YYREEE (reference sequence). V was clipped by 3 bases and J by 0 bases, with 13 bases between them. This CDR3 has 17 residues. The CDR3 bases are TGTGCCAGCAGCTCGGGACAAGATCACTCTGGGGCCAACGTCCTGACTTTC. Amino acid sequence: CASSSGQDHSGANVLTF.

This chain uses TRBV20-1 with TRBJ1-6, with D perhaps matching TRBD1 (5 bases). The V and J ends lost 4 bases and 7 bases respectively, with 14 bases between them. Germline V CDR1 and CDR2: DFQATT, SNEGSKA (reference sequence). The CDR3 sequence is 14 residues long. The CDR3 DNA reads TGCAGTGCTAACAGGATCGGAGGGAATTCACCCCTCCACTTT. Translation: CSANRIGGNSPLHF.

V gene TRBV20-1 combines with J gene TRBJ2-1, with TRBD2 identical over 9 bases. Germline CDR1 is DFQATT and CDR2 is SNEGSKA (reference sequence). V lost 6 bases, J lost 4 bases, and 7 bases stayed unmatched. The length of the CDR3 is 14 residues. This chain's CDR3 is CSAHHSGGYNEQFF. For the CDR3, the DNA is TGCAGTGCCCACCACAGCGGGGGGTACAATGAGCAGTTCTTC.

In its sample, this clonotype was seen once. The rearrangement uses TRBV28 and TRBJ2-7; TRBD1 agrees at 8 bases. Unmatched junction bases numbered 9, after V lost 5 bases and J lost 6 bases. Germline V lookup: CDR1 MDHEN, CDR2 SYDVKM. The CDR3 extends over 14 amino acids. DNA of the CDR3: TGTGCCAGCAGTCCCCGACAGGGGCCGGGCGAGCAGTACTTC. Translation gives CASSPRQGPGEQYF.

A single count supports this clonotype. The V call is TRBV6-1, the J call TRBJ1-6, with 9 bases lining up with TRBD1. With 5 bases clipped from V and 5 bases from J, the junction kept 13 bases outside the gene matches. This CDR3 has 18 amino acids. Germline V gene lookup returns CDR1 MNHNS and CDR2 SASEGT. The CDR3 DNA reads TGTGCCAGCAGTCGAACCCCGGGGACAGGGATTCATAATTCACCCCTCCACTTT. Encoded protein: CASSRTPGTGIHNSPLHF.

V and J are TRBV18 and TRBJ2-7, with a tentative D call TRBD1 (6 bases). The germline gives CDR1 KGHSH, CDR2 LQKENI. The V gene lost 6 bases and the J gene lost 6 bases, with 15 bases spanning the gap. This CDR3 spans 13 amino acids. This chain's CDR3 is CASSSQGLGEQYF. CDR3 sequence (DNA): TGTGCCAGCTCGTCACAGGGTCTCGGCGAGCAGTACTTC.

The chain carries TRBV24-1 and TRBJ2-3, with D unresolved. The germline V and J ends were trimmed by 3 bases and 2 bases, with 8 bases remaining between them. This CDR3 contains 14 residues. Germline lookup yields CDR1 KGHDR and CDR2 SFDVKD. This CDR3 reads CATSDTSATDTQYF. The CDR3 nucleotides are TGTGCCACCAGTGATACCTCGGCCACAGATACGCAGTATTTT.